This T cell receptor beta chain was sequenced during a study of blood T cell repertoires in COVID-19. As for the study in general: The cDNA or gDNA used as material had been derived from T cells, B-cell-depleted T cells, or PBMCs.

Per the study methods: Estimated nucleated cell counts came from reference gene primer amplification. Produced via immunoSEQ multiplex PCR; TCRdb's table is partial and in-frame only. D and trimming come from the DNA, and the V and J calls and clone size come from that table. This repertoire shows over 600,000 clones, 85% to 90% found once; its top ten account for over 0.2%. The CDR3 has 15 residues. CDR1 and CDR2 (germline): SGHAT, FQNNGV. The V gene lost 3 bases and the J gene lost 3 bases, with 11 bases spanning the gap. The sample was peripheral blood. The chain employs TRBV11-2 and TRBJ1-4, with D possibly TRBD1 on 5 matching bases. The sequence derives from a woman younger than 30 with acute or convalescent COVID-19. The CDR3 region has the DNA TGTGCCAGCAGCTTCAATGACAGACCTAATGAAAAACTGTTTTTT. It yields the protein CASSFNDRPNEKLFF.